Described below is a single T cell receptor (beta chain) sequence and its context. Its target is unknown. The sample belongs to a study of graft-versus-host responses after intestinal transplantation. The CDR3 extends over 15 amino acids. V was pared by 1 base and J by 7 bases, with 9 bases of the junction left unmatched. Germline assignment: CDR1 SGHTA and CDR2 FQGNSA. Study outcomes and limitations: Recipient marrow showed GvH clones, some seen first in ileum or blood.

Method: immunoSEQ multiplex PCR; TCRdb's copy keeps in-frame clones and lacks some. The data hold more than 95,000 clones, with 80% to 95% observed a single time. The source of this sequence is a human donor who received an intestinal transplant. Sequencing was performed on unstimulated CD8+ T cells sorted from spleen or lymph node cells, taken before intestinal transplant. This sequence joins TRBV7-2 and TRBJ1-2; 7 bases line up with TRBD1. CDR3 loop: CASSLVERGQVGYTF. The CDR3 DNA reads TGTGCCAGCAGCTTAGTTGAGAGGGGGCAGGTTGGCTACACCTTC.